This T cell receptor beta chain was recorded in a study of T-cell memory formation after mild COVID-19. Study at large: Clustering of TCRs was largely donor specific. Study-wide findings and caveats: Clones that contracted from day 15 to 85 had balanced CD4/CD8; later expanders were CD4+ biased. The CD4+ clones that contracted clustered mainly within CM and EM, and the CD8+ clones concentrated in EMRA.

This CDR3 is 14 amino acids long. Germline V gene lookup returns CDR1 DFQATT and CDR2 SNEGSKA (reference sequence). With 8 bases clipped from V and 5 bases from J, the junction kept 9 bases outside the gene matches. One entry per CDR3 protein, called by TCRdb with MiXCR from the 5' RACE reads. Found here are around 530,000 distinct CDR3 sequences, roughly 22% of them singletons; the top ten hold 8.4%. A note on this clonotype: Antigen specificity is unknown.

The chain couples TRBV20-1 to TRBJ2-1, with 10 bases that match TRBD2. The receptor's source is an adult woman who had mild COVID-19 (a few samples of this study predate the infection). Cell type and time point are not known. The sequenced material came from PBMCs or a T cell subset sorted from them (not recorded which). CDR3 loop: CSILSGGPHNEQFF. The CDR3 DNA sequence: TGCAGTATCCTTAGCGGGGGGCCCCACAATGAGCAGTTCTTC.